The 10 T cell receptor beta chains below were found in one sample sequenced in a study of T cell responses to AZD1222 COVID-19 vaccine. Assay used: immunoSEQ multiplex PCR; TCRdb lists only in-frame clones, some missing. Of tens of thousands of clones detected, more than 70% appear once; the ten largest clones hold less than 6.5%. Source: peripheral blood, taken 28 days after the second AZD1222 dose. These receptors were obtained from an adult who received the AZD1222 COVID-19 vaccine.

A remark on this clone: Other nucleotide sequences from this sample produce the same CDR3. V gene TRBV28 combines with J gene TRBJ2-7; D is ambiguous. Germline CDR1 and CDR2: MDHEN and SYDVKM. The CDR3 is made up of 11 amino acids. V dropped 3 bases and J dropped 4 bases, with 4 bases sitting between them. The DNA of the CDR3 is TGTGCCAGCAGTTTGGGATACGAGCAGTACTTC. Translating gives CASSLGYEQYF.

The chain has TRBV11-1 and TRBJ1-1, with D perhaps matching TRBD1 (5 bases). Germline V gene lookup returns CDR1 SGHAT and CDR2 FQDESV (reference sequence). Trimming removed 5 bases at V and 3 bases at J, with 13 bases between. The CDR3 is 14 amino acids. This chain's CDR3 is CASSIRRGDTEAFF. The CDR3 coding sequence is TGTGCCAGCAGCATCCGGAGGGGAGACACTGAAGCTTTCTTT.

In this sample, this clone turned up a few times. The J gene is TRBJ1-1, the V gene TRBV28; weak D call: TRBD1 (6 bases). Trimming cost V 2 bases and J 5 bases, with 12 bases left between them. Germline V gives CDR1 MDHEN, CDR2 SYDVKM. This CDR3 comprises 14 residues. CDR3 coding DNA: TGTGCCAGCAGTTTAGGGGGCCCCGCGACTGAAGCTTTCTTT. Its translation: CASSLGGPATEAFF.

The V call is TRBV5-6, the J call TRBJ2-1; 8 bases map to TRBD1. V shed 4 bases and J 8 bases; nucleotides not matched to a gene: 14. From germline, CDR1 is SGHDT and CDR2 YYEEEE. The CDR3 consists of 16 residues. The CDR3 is CASSNTQGARVYEQFF. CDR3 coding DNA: TGTGCCAGCAGCAATACTCAGGGGGCGAGGGTCTATGAGCAGTTCTTC.

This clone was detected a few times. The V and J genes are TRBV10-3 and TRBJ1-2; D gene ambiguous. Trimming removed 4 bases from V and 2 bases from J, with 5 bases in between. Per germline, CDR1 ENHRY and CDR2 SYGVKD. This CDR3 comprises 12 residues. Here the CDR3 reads CAISVQNYGYTF. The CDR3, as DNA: TGTGCCATCAGTGTCCAGAACTATGGCTACACCTTC.

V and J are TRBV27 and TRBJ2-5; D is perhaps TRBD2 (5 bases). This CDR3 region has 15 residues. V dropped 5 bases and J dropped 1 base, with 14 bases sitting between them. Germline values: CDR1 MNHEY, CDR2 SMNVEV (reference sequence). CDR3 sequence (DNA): TGTGCCAGCAGTCGACTCGGGGAGCCCCAAGAGACCCAGTACTTC. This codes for CASSRLGEPQETQYF.

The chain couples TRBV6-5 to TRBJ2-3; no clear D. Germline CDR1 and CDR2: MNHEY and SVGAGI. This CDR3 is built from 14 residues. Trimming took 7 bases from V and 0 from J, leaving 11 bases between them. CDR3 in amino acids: CASIRTVSTDTQYF. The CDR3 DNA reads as TGTGCCAGCATCCGGACGGTGAGCACAGATACGCAGTATTTT.

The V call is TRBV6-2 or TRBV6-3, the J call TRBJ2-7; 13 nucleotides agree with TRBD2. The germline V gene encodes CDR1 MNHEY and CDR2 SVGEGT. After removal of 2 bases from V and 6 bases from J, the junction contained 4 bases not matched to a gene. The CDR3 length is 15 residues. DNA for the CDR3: TGTGCCAGCAGTTACAGGACTAGCGGGAGAGGCGAGCAGTACTTC. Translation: CASSYRTSGRGEQYF.

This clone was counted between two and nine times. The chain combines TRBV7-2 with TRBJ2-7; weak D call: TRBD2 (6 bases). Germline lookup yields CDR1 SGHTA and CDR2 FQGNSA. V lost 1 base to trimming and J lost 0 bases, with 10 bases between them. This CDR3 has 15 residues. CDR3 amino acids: CASSLEDGGSYEQYF. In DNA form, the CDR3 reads TGTGCCAGCAGCTTAGAGGACGGGGGCTCCTACGAGCAGTACTTC.

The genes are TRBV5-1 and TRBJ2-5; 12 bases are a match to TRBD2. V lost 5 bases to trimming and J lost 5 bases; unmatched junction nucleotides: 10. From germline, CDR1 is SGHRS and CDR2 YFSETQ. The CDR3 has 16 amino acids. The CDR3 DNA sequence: TGCGCCAGCAGTCGGGCTAGCGGGGGGGCGAAGGAGACCCAGTACTTC. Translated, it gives CASSRASGGAKETQYF.